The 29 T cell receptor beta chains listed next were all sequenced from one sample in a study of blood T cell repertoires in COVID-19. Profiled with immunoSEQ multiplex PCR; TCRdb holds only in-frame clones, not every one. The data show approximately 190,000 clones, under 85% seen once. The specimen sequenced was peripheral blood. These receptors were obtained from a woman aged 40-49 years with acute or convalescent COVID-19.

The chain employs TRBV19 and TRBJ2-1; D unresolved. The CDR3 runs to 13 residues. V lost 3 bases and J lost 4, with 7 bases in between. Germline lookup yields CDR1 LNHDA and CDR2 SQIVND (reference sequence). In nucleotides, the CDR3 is TGTGCCAGTAGTATCCTCCTATACAATGAGCAGTTCTTC. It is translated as CASSILLYNEQFF.

CDR3 nucleotide sequence: TGCGCCAGCAGCCAGACAGGGGTTAGTTCCTATAATTCACCCCTCCACTTT. Translated, it gives CASSQTGVSSYNSPLHF. The chain uses TRBV4-1 and TRBJ1-6; TRBD1 aligns across 8 bases. The CDR3 contains 17 residues. Trimming at V came to 3 bases and at J to 1 base, leaving 5 bases not matched to a gene. Germline CDR1 reads MGHRA; CDR2 reads YSYEKL.

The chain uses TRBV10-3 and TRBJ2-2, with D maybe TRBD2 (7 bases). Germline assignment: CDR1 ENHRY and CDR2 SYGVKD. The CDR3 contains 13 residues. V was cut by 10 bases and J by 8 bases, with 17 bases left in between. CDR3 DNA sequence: TGTGCCAGCCGGGGGGCTAGCTTAGGGGAGCTGTTTTTT. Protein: CASRGASLGELFF.

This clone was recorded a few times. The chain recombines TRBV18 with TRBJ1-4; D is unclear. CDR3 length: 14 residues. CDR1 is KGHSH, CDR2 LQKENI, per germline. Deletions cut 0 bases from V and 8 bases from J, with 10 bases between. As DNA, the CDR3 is TGTGCCAGCTCACCACCGGGCCGTAACGAAAAACTGTTTTTT. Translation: CASSPPGRNEKLFF.

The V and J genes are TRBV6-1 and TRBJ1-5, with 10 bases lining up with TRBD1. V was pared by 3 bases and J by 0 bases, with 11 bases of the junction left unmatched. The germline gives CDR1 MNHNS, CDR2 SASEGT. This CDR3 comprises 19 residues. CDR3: CASSEGPGQGTYSNQPQHF. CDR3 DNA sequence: TGTGCCAGCAGTGAGGGCCCGGGACAGGGGACATATAGCAATCAGCCCCAGCATTTT.

CDR3 sequence (DNA): TGTGCCAGTACCCGAGGAGGAATAGATCAGCCCCAGCATTTT. This sequence encodes CASTRGGIDQPQHF. V and J are TRBV19 and TRBJ1-5; the D is unclear. Trimming pared 7 bases from V and 5 bases from J, leaving 15 bases between. This CDR3 has 14 amino acids. Germline CDR1 is LNHDA and CDR2 is SQIVND (reference sequence).

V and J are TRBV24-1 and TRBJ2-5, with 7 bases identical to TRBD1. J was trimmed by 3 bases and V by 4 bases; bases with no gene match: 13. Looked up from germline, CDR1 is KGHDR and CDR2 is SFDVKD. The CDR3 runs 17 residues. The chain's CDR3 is CATSDLGLGQSKETQYF. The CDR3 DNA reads TGTGCCACCAGTGACTTGGGCCTGGGACAGTCTAAAGAGACCCAGTACTTC.

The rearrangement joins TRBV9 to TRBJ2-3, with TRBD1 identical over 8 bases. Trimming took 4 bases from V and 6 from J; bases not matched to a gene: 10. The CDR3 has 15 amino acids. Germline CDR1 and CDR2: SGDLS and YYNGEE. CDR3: CASSTRTGPGDTQYF. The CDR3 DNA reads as TGTGCCAGCAGCACCCGGACAGGGCCAGGGGATACGCAGTATTTT.

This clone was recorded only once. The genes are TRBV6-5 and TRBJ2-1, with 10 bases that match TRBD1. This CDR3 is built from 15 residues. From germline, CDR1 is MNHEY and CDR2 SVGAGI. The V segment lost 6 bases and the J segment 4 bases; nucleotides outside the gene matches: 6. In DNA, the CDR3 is TGTGCCAGCAGCGTTGACAGGGGGCGTTACAATGAGCAGTTCTTC. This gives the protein CASSVDRGRYNEQFF.

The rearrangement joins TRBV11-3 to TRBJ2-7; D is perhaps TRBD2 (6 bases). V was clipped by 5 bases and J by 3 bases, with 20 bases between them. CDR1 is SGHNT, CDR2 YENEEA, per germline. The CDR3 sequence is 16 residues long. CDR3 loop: CASSPSPGTGIYEQYF. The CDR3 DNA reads TGTGCCAGCAGCCCCTCGCCCGGGACTGGGATCTACGAGCAGTACTTC.

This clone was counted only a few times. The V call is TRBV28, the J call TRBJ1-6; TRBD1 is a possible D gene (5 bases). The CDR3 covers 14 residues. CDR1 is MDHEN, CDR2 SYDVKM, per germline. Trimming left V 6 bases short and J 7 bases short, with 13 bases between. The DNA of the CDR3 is TGTGCCAGCAGGGAGGGGCCTGGCAATTCACCCCTCCACTTT. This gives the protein CASREGPGNSPLHF.

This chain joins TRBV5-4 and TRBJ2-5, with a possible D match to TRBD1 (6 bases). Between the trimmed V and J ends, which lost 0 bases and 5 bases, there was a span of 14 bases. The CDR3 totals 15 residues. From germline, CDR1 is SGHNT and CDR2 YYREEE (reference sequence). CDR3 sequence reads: CASSLGQGLSETQYF. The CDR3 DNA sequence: TGTGCCAGCAGCTTGGGTCAGGGGCTTTCGGAGACCCAGTACTTC.

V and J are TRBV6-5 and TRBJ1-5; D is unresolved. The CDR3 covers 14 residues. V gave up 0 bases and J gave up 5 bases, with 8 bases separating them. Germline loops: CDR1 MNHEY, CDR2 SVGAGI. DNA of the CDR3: TGTGCCAGCAGTTACTCGATGGCAGATCAGCCCCAGCATTTT. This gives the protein CASSYSMADQPQHF.

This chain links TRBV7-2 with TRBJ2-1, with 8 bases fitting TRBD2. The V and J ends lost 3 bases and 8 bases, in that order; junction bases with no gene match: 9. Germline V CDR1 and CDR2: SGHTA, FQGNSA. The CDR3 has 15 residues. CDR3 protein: CASSFAGGLGDEQFF. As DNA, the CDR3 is TGTGCCAGCAGCTTCGCGGGAGGATTAGGCGATGAGCAGTTCTTC.

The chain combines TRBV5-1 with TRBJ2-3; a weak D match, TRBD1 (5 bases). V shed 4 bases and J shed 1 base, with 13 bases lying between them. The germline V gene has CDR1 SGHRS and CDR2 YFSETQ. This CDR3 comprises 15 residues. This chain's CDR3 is CASSRWGDRTDTQYF. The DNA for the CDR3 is TGCGCCAGCAGCCGATGGGGCGATCGCACAGATACGCAGTATTTT.

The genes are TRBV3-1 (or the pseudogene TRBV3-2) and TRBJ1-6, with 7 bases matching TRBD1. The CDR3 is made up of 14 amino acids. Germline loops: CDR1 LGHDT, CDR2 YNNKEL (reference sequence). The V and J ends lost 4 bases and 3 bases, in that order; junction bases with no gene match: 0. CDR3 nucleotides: TGTGCCAGCAGCCGGGACAGCTATAATTCACCCCTCCACTTT. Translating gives CASSRDSYNSPLHF.

CDR3 sequence reads: CASSDAGAGRYGYTF. CDR3 bases: TGTGCCAGCAGTGATGCCGGTGCAGGCCGCTATGGCTACACCTTC. The V gene is TRBV6-1, the J gene TRBJ1-2; no reliable D call. This CDR3 has 15 residues. CDR1 MNHNS and CDR2 SASEGT come from the germline V gene. V was trimmed by 3 bases and J by 4 bases, leaving 15 bases between them.

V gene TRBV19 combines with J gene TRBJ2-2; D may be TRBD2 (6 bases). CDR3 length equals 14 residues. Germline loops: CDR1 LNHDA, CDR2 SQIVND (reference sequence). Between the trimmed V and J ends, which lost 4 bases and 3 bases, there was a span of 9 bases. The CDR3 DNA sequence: TGTGCCAGTAGTAGGAGGAGGGACACCGGGGAGCTGTTTTTT. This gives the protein CASSRRRDTGELFF.

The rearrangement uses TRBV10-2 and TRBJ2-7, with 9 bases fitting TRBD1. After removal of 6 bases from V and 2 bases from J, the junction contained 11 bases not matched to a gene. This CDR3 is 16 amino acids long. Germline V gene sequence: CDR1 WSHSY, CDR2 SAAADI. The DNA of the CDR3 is TGCGCCAGCAGGTCAGGACAGGGGTCCCCCCCCTACGAGCAGTACTTC. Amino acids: CASRSGQGSPPYEQYF.

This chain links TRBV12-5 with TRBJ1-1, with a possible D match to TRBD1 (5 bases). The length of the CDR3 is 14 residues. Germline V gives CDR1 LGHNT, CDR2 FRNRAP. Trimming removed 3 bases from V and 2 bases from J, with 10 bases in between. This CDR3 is CASGFGGENTEAFF. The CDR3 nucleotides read TGTGCTAGTGGTTTCGGGGGGGAAAACACTGAAGCTTTCTTT.

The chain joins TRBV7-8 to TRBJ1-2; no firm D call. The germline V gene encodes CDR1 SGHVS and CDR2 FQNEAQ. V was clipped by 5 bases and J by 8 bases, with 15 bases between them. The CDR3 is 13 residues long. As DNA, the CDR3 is TGTGCCAGCAGCCCACCTACCGTGGGCGGCTACACCTTC. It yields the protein CASSPPTVGGYTF.

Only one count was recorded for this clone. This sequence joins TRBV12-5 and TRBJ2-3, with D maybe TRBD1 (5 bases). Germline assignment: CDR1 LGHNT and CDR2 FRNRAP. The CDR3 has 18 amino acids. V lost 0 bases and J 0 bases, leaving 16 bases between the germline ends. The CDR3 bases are TGTGCTAGTGGTTTGGTACGAGACGGACAAACTAGCACAGATACGCAGTATTTT. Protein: CASGLVRDGQTSTDTQYF.

Here the CDR3 reads CASRRGTGGLRGYTF. The CDR3 region has the DNA TGTGCCAGCAGACGAGGGACAGGGGGGTTACGGGGCTACACCTTC. The chain joins TRBV3-1 (or the pseudogene TRBV3-2) to TRBJ1-2; the match to TRBD1 covers 11 bases. Germline V gives CDR1 LGHDT, CDR2 YNNKEL (reference sequence). The CDR3 spans 15 residues. V was pared by 6 bases and J by 8 bases, with 11 bases of the junction left unmatched.

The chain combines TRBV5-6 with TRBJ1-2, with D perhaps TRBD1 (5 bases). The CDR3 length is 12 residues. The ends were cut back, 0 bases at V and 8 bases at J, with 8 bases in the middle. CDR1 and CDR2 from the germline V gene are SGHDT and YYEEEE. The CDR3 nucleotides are TGTGCCAGCAGCTTGGTGAACAGGGGCTACACCTTC. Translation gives CASSLVNRGYTF.

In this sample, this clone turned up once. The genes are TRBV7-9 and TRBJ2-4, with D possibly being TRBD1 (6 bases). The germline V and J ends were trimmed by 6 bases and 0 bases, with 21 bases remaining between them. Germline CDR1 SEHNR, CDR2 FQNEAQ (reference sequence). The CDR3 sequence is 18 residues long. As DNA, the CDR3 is TGTGCCAGCAGTCCCCCCCGCGGACAGAAACTAGCCAAAAACATTCAGTACTTC. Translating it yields CASSPPRGQKLAKNIQYF.

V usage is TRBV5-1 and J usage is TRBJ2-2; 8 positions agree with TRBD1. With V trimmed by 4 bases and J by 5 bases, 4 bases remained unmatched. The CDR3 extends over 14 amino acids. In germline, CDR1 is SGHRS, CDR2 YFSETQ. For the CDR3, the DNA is TGCGCCAGCAGCCCACGGACAGGGACCGGGGAGCTGTTTTTT. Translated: CASSPRTGTGELFF.

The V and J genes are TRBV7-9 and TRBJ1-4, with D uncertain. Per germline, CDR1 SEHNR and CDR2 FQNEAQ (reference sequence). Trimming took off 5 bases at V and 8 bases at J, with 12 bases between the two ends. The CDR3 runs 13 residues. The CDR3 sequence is CASSPSKSEKLFF. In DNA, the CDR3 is TGTGCCAGCAGCCCATCTAAATCGGAAAAACTGTTTTTT.

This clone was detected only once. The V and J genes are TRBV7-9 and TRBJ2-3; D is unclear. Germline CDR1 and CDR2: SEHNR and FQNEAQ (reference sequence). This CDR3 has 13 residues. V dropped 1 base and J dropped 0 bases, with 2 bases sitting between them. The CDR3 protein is CASSLVSTDTQYF. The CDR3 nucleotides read TGTGCCAGCAGCTTAGTAAGCACAGATACGCAGTATTTT.

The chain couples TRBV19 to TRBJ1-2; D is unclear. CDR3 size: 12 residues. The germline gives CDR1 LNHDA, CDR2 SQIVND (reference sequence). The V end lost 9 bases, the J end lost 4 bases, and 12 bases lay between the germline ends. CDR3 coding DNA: TGTGCCAGCTCCGGGATAACCTATGGCTACACCTTC. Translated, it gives CASSGITYGYTF.